This TCR beta chain stems from a study of vaccination effects on CD4 cells after COVID-19. Overall study: The patients, a few convalescent individuals, were sampled early and late after vaccination. Some 2 million PBMC were placed in each well, which was supplemented with 8.5 to 10 IU/ml IL-2 and around 9.9 ug/ml peptides.

Following a 10-day culture, CD4+ T cells were purified. The person acquired a PCR-confirmed SARS-CoV-2 infection between March and December 2020. Each participant was administered two doses of either the BNT162b2 or the mRNA-1273 vaccine. IL-2 medium was substituted for half the medium on days 3 and 7. Libraries were prepared by immunoSEQ multiplex PCR; TCRdb keeps only in-frame clonotypes and omits some of them. The sample yields 40,000 to 55,000 clones, about 80% seen once. With respect to this clone: Its antigen is still unknown.

With V trimmed by 2 bases and J by 5 bases, 7 bases remained unmatched. The CDR3 totals 15 residues. From germline, CDR1 is SGHRS and CDR2 YFSETQ. Study-wide results and caveats: In people who had recovered, most post-vaccine spike-reactive clones were new vaccine-induced clones.

V is TRBV5-1 and J is TRBJ1-2, with 9 nucleotides matching TRBD1. Source: CD4+ T cells from PBMCs cultured without peptide, taken after COVID-19 vaccination. This clonotype was obtained from a human donor who had a prior SARS-CoV-2 infection. CDR3 sequence reads: CASSLTGQGGYGYTF. In nucleotides, the CDR3 is TGCGCCAGCAGCTTAACGGGACAGGGTGGTTATGGCTACACCTTC.